This paragraph reports one T cell receptor (beta chain). Trimming at V came to 4 bases and at J to 7 bases, leaving 2 bases not matched to a gene. CDR3 size: 14 residues. From germline, CDR1 is SGHRS and CDR2 YFSETQ. Repertoires were generated with immunoSEQ multiplex PCR, while TCRdb's copy carries only in-frame clones and drops some. The sample yields roughly 200,000 clones, 75% to 90% seen once. This sample was included in a study of blood T cell repertoires in COVID-19. Study as a whole: Specimens from acute and convalescent COVID-19 originated in the United States, Italy and Spain. T cells, B-cell-depleted T cells, or PBMCs provided the cDNA or gDNA that served as material.

The sample taken for sequencing was peripheral blood. The rearrangement joins TRBV5-1 to TRBJ2-2, with 12 bases fitting TRBD2. This clonotype was obtained from a man aged 55 to 70 with acute or convalescent COVID-19. The CDR3 here is CASSQGLAGGELFF. CDR3 coding DNA: TGCGCCAGCAGCCAGGGACTAGCGGGCGGGGAGCTGTTTTTT.